This is a list of T cell receptor beta chains from one sample in a study of blood T cell repertoires in COVID-19. Profiling relied on immunoSEQ multiplex PCR, and the TCRdb table lists in-frame clones only, not all of them. This sample has 650,000 to 800,000 clones, with 75% to 90% found just once. The sample taken for sequencing was peripheral blood. These TCRs come from a woman between 18 and 30 years old with acute or convalescent COVID-19. The conserved cysteine and the conserved F or W are not part of the CDR3 here.

>TRBV5-1|TRBJ2-7
ASSLVTGGSSYEQY
>TRBV5-1|TRBJ1-2
ASSLVVAGHGYT
>TRBV4-3|TRBJ2-7
ASSQDLSDEQY
>TRBV20-1|TRBJ2-4
SASRDFLAKNIQY
>TRBV27|TRBJ2-7
ASSLPPIGGAYEQY
>TRBV5-1|TRBJ2-7
ASSSIRDSSYEQY
>TRBV23-1|TRBJ2-3
ASSEPGQGETDTQY
>TRBV5-5|TRBJ1-4
ASSRTGVRTNEKLF
>TRBV30|TRBJ2-7
AWSSLHNRGLYEQY
>TRBV5-1|TRBJ1-1
ASSPPAGGTEAF
>TRBV6-5|TRBJ2-7
ASTPWGGYEQY
>TRBV28|TRBJ1-3
ASIQGGSGNTIY
>TRBV11-2|TRBJ1-2
ASSRAPLGQHLIYGYT